The sequence of this TCR beta chain was determined in a study of T cell responses to AZD1222 COVID-19 vaccine. Clones were sequenced by immunoSEQ multiplex PCR, and TCRdb holds only the in-frame ones, with some missing. Of some 130,000 clones in the sample, roughly 88% were seen once. Points on this clone: Antigen specificity is unknown.

Trimming shortened V by 4 bases and J by 4 bases, and 11 bases separated the two germline ends. The CDR3 is made up of 13 amino acids. Germline-derived CDR1 and CDR2 are SEHNR and FQNEAQ (reference sequence). Study observations and caveats: Baseline antibody screening turned up just a handful of seropositive AZD1222 recipients. Vaccine-associated CD4 TCRs ranged over spike, dominating at 160-218 and 743-854.

The TCR was taken from an adult in good health. The source was peripheral blood, collected on day 0 of MenACWY control vaccination. The rearrangement joins TRBV7-9 to TRBJ2-7; no reliable D call. The CDR3 sequence: CASSSSYSYEQYF. CDR3 nucleotides: TGTGCCAGCAGCTCCTCTTACTCTTACGAGCAGTACTTC.